This T cell receptor (beta chain) came from a study of CD8 T cells in ankylosing spondylitis. TCRdb re-called the 5' RACE reads through MiXCR, storing one row per CDR3 protein. The data hold about 340,000 distinct CDR3 sequences, with 20% observed a single time. This CDR3 region has 15 residues. V lost 6 bases to trimming and J lost 5 bases; unmatched junction nucleotides: 11. Sequencing used blood, either unsorted or a sorted T cell fraction (not recorded which). The chain combines TRBV12-3 or TRBV12-4 with TRBJ2-7; 9 nucleotides match TRBD1. The clonotype originates from a male donor with ankylosing spondylitis or in good health (not recorded which). CDR3 region: CASSDTGGNSDEQYF. DNA for the CDR3: TGTGCCAGCAGCGATACAGGGGGCAATTCCGACGAGCAGTACTTC.